Below, 3 T cell receptor beta chains from the same sample are listed, as sequenced in a study of PD-L1 blockade in urothelial cancer. Some clones are missing from TCRdb's copy, which holds only in-frame ones; the method was immunoSEQ multiplex PCR. The sample lists more than 30,000 clones; approximately 82% were seen once. Sequencing used PBMCs, obtained around atezolizumab (anti-PD-L1) treatment. The source of these receptors is a man in his 60s with urothelial cancer.

The rearrangement joins TRBV7-9 to TRBJ2-2, with 10 bases that match TRBD1. The trim removed 2 bases at V and 6 bases at J, leaving 3 bases unmatched. CDR3 size: 15 residues. The germline gives CDR1 SEHNR, CDR2 FQNEAQ (reference sequence). This CDR3 reads CASSLTGTGAGELFF. The CDR3 region has the DNA TGTGCCAGCAGCTTAACCGGGACAGGGGCCGGGGAGCTGTTTTTT.

This rearrangement joins TRBV14 to TRBJ1-2, with TRBD1 matching over 9 bases. CDR1 SGHDN and CDR2 FVKESK come from the germline V gene. This CDR3 has 14 amino acids. V trimming: 6 bases; J trimming: 2 bases; junction bases outside the gene matches: 4. DNA of the CDR3: TGTGCCAGCAGTCGGGACAGGGTAAACTATGGCTACACCTTC. Protein: CASSRDRVNYGYTF.

The chain recombines TRBV7-2 with TRBJ2-7; 8 nucleotides agree with TRBD2. CDR1 and CDR2 (germline): SGHTA, FQGNSA. There are 14 residues in the CDR3. The V and J ends lost 1 base and 5 bases, in that order; junction bases with no gene match: 4. The CDR3 protein is CASSLGGSGNEQYF. The CDR3 coding sequence is TGTGCCAGCAGCTTAGGCGGTAGCGGGAACGAGCAGTACTTC.